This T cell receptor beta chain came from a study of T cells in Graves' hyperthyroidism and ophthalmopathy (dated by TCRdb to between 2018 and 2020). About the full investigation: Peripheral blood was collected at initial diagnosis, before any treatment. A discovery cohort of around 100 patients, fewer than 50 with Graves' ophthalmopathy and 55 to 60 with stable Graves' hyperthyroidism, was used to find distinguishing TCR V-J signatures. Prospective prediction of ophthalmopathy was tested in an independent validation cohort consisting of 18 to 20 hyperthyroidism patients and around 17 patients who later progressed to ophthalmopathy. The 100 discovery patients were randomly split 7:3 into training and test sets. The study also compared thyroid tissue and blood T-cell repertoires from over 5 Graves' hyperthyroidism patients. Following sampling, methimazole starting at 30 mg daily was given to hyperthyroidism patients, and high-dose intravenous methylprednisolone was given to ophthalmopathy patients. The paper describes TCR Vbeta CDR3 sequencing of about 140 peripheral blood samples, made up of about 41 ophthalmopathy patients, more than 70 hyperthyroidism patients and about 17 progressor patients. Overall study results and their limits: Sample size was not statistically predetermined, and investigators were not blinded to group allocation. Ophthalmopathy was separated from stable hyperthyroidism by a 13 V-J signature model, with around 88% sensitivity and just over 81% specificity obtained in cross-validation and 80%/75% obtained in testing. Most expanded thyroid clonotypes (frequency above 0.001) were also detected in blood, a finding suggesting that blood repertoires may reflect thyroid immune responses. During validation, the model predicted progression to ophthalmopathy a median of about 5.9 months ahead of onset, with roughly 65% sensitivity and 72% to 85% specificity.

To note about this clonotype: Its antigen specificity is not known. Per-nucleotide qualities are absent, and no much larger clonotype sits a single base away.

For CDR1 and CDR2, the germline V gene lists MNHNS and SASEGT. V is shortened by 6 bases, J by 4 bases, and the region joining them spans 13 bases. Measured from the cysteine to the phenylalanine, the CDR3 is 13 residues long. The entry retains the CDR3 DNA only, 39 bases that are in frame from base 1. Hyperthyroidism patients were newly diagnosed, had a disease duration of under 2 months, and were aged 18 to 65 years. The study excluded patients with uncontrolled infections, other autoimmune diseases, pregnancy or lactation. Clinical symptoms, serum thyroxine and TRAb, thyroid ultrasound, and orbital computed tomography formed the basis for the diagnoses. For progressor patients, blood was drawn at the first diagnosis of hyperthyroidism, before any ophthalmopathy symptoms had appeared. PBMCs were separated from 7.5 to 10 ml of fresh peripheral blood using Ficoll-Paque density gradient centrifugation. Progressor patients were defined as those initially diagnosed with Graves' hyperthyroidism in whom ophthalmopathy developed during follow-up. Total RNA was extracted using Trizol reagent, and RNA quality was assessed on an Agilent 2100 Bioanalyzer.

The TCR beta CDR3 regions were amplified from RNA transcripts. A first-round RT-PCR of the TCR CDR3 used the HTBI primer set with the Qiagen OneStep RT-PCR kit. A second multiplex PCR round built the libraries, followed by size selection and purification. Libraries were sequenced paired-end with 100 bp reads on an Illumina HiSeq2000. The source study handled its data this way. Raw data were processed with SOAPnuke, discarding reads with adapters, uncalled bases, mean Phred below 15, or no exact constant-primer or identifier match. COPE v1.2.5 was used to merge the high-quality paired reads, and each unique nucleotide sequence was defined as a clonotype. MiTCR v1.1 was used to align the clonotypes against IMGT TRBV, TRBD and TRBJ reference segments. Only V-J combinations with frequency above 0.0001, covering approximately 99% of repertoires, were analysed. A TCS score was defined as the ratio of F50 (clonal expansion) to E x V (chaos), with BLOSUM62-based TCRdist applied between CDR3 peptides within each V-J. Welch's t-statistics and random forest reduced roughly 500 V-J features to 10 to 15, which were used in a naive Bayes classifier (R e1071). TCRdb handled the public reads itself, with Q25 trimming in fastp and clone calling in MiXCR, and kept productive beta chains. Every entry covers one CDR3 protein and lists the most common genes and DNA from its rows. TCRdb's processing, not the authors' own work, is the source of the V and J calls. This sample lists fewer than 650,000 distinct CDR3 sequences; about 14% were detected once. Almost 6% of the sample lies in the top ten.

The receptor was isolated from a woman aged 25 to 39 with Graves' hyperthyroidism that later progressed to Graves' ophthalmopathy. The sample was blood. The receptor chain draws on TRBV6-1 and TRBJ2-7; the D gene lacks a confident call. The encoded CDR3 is CASSRNQLYEQYF. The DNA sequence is TGTGCCAGCAGCCGAAATCAATTATACGAGCAGTACTTC.